The 24 T cell receptor beta chains below were found in one sample sequenced in a study of identical twins. One entry per CDR3 protein, called by TCRdb with MiXCR from the 5' RACE reads. The table records hundreds of thousands of distinct CDR3 sequences, under 9% of them present only once. The sample was also reused in another study, on yellow fever vaccine responses in identical twins.

The sequenced sample was memory (CD45RO+) T cells sorted from blood. These receptor sequences come from a woman between 18 and 30 years old in good health.

This clonotype was detected ten times or more. This chain's CDR3 is CASSREGQRYEQYF. In DNA form, the CDR3 reads TGTGCCAGCAGCCGGGAGGGACAGCGGTACGAGCAGTACTTC. The chain links TRBV12-3 or TRBV12-4 to TRBJ2-7, with D perhaps matching TRBD2 (8 bases). The CDR3 has 14 residues. V was shortened by 6 bases and J by 4 bases, with 16 bases between the two germline ends.

In this sample, this clonotype turned up many times. This chain joins TRBV20-1 and TRBJ2-5; D possibly corresponds to TRBD1 (5 bases). From germline, CDR1 is DFQATT and CDR2 SNEGSKA (reference sequence). V was clipped by 6 bases and J by 3 bases, with 11 bases between them. The CDR3 has 12 residues. CDR3 bases: TGCAGTGCGAAGCTAGGGGAAGAGACCCAGTACTTC. Its protein product is CSAKLGEETQYF.

This clonotype was observed a handful of times. The rearrangement uses TRBV12-3 or TRBV12-4 and TRBJ2-1, with TRBD2 identical over 11 bases. This CDR3 has 16 amino acids. V dropped 6 bases and J dropped 2; count of bases not matched to a gene: 6. The CDR3 bases are TGTGCCAGCAGCACTAGCGGGAGTCTCCCCTACAATGAGCAGTTCTTC. This sequence encodes CASSTSGSLPYNEQFF.

The chain carries TRBV20-1 and TRBJ1-2; 9 bases agree with TRBD1. Trimming cost V 7 bases and J 6 bases; bases outside gene matches: 9. This CDR3 comprises 13 residues. The germline CDR1 and CDR2 sequences are DFQATT and SNEGSKA (reference sequence). This CDR3 reads CSGVPGTGNGYTF. Here the CDR3 DNA reads TGCAGTGGTGTACCTGGGACAGGGAATGGCTACACCTTC.

This clonotype was counted many times. J is TRBJ2-5 and V is TRBV11-2, with D perhaps matching TRBD2 (6 bases). This CDR3 has 15 amino acids. The ends were cut back, 1 base at V and 4 bases at J, with 13 bases in the middle. The germline gives CDR1 SGHAT, CDR2 FQNNGV. CDR3 DNA sequence: TGTGCCAGCAGCTTAGGCGCGGGGTGGAGAGAGACCCAGTACTTC. Its protein product is CASSLGAGWRETQYF.

The chain carries TRBV27 and TRBJ2-5, with D perhaps matching TRBD2 (6 bases). The germline V gene encodes CDR1 MNHEY and CDR2 SMNVEV (reference sequence). The length of the CDR3 is 13 residues. V lost 6 bases to trimming and J lost 9 bases, with 17 bases between them. CDR3: CASSTTRGLAQYF. CDR3 sequence (DNA): TGTGCCAGCAGCACGACTAGGGGCTTGGCCCAGTACTTC.

This clonotype was counted many times. The rearrangement links TRBV20-1 to TRBJ2-3, with 13 bases aligning to TRBD2. After removal of 1 base from V and 3 bases from J, the junction contained 13 bases not matched to a gene. CDR1 and CDR2 from the germline V gene are DFQATT and SNEGSKA (reference sequence). The CDR3 extends over 19 amino acids. CDR3 coding DNA: TGCAGTGCTAGAGGCGGACTAGCGGGAGAGTCGATGAGGACAGATACGCAGTATTTT. Translation: CSARGGLAGESMRTDTQYF.

This clonotype has ten or more counts. V and J are TRBV29-1 and TRBJ2-7, with D maybe TRBD1 (7 bases). Trimming removed 4 bases at V and 2 bases at J, with 15 bases between. Germline assignment: CDR1 SQVTM and CDR2 ANQGSEA. The CDR3 runs 14 residues. CDR3 protein: CSVVGRGATYEQYF. DNA for the CDR3: TGCAGCGTTGTGGGCAGGGGGGCAACCTACGAGCAGTACTTC.

The CDR3 spells CASGWTTSEQYF. CDR3 bases: TGTGCTAGTGGTTGGACGACAAGCGAGCAGTACTTC. V and J are TRBV12-5 and TRBJ2-7; no definite D call. The length of the CDR3 is 12 residues. Germline V gene data show CDR1 as LGHNT and CDR2 as FRNRAP. V shed 4 bases and J shed 6 bases, with 10 bases lying between them.

The J gene is TRBJ2-7, the V gene TRBV28; 8 nucleotides match TRBD2. Per germline, CDR1 MDHEN and CDR2 SYDVKM. The CDR3 contains 15 residues. The trim removed 7 bases at V and 0 bases at J, leaving 8 bases unmatched. CDR3: CASTPGGPSSYEQYF. CDR3 nucleotide sequence: TGTGCCAGCACACCGGGGGGGCCCAGCTCCTACGAGCAGTACTTC.

The chain is built from TRBV6-2 or TRBV6-3 and TRBJ2-3, with D possibly being TRBD1 (6 bases). From germline, CDR1 is MNHEY and CDR2 SVGEGT. Trimming took 8 bases from V and 2 from J, leaving 14 bases between them. The CDR3 is made up of 14 amino acids. CDR3 residues: CASGGSSHTDTQYF. In nucleotides, the CDR3 is TGTGCCAGCGGGGGCTCCTCGCACACAGATACGCAGTATTTT.

Many counts were recorded for this clonotype. V usage is TRBV5-1 and J usage is TRBJ2-1; D perhaps matches TRBD1 (5 bases). Trimming stripped 0 bases from V and 0 bases from J, with 10 bases between. Germline CDR1 SGHRS, CDR2 YFSETQ. This CDR3 region has 16 residues. The CDR3 loop is CASSLGQQSSYNEQFF. CDR3 bases: TGCGCCAGCAGCTTGGGACAGCAAAGCTCCTACAATGAGCAGTTCTTC.

V is TRBV7-9 and J is TRBJ2-7; perhaps TRBD2 as D (5 bases). Germline CDR1 SEHNR, CDR2 FQNEAQ (reference sequence). V was trimmed by 5 bases and J by 11 bases, leaving 19 bases between them. The CDR3 extends over 13 amino acids. The CDR3 region is CASSAGNTNEKYF. As DNA, the CDR3 is TGTGCCAGCAGCGCCGGGAACACGAATGAGAAGTACTTC.

This clonotype was detected many times. The gene calls are TRBV5-6 and TRBJ2-3; D unclear. The CDR3 totals 12 residues. Germline V gene data show CDR1 as SGHDT and CDR2 as YYEEEE. Trimming stripped 0 bases from V and 5 bases from J, with 4 bases between. CDR3 loop: CASSLDEDTQYF. The CDR3 DNA is TGTGCCAGCAGCTTGGATGAAGATACGCAGTATTTT.

The V call is TRBV20-1, the J call TRBJ2-7; D is possibly TRBD1 or TRBD2 (5 bases each). Germline lookup yields CDR1 DFQATT and CDR2 SNEGSKA (reference sequence). The CDR3 loop spans 12 amino acids. Trimming took 3 bases from V and 4 from J, leaving 10 bases between them. The CDR3 bases are TGCAGTGCTAGTCGGGACGGGTACGAGCAGTACGTC. Protein sequence: CSASRDGYEQYV.

This clonotype has at least ten counts. V and J are TRBV28 and TRBJ2-7; 10 bases are a match to TRBD1. The CDR3 is 16 residues long. The V and J ends lost 6 bases and 2 bases, in that order; junction bases with no gene match: 10. In germline, CDR1 is MDHEN, CDR2 SYDVKM. The CDR3 spells CASSRVGGTGAYEQYF. The CDR3 DNA reads as TGTGCCAGCAGCCGGGTAGGCGGGACAGGGGCCTACGAGCAGTACTTC.

The table lists this clonotype with many counts. The chain couples TRBV7-2 to TRBJ2-4; 9 bases match TRBD1. The germline V gene encodes CDR1 SGHTA and CDR2 FQGNSA. Trimming cost V 2 bases and J 3 bases; bases outside gene matches: 8. The CDR3 is made up of 17 amino acids. This CDR3 is CASSLTHRGLVKNIQYF. DNA of the CDR3: TGTGCCAGCAGCTTAACCCACAGGGGGCTCGTCAAAAACATTCAGTACTTC. Supplemented by reference TRBV7-2 and TRBJ2-4, the full variable domain reads GAGVSQSPSNKVTEKGKDVELRCDPISGHTALYWYRQSLGQGLEFLIYFQGNSAPDKSGLPSDRFSAERTGGSVSTLTIQRTQQEDSAVYLCASSLTHRGLVKNIQYFGAGTRLSVL.

The table lists this clonotype with a few counts. This rearrangement joins TRBV6-1 to TRBJ2-1; 7 bases agree with TRBD1. Looked up from germline, CDR1 is MNHNS and CDR2 is SASEGT. V gave up 6 bases and J gave up 0 bases; unmatched junction bases: 14. This CDR3 comprises 18 residues. The CDR3 reads CASSKAAYRQGSYNEQFF. The DNA for the CDR3 is TGTGCCAGCAGCAAGGCAGCATACCGACAGGGCTCCTACAATGAGCAGTTCTTC.

This clonotype was picked up a small number of times. The rearrangement joins TRBV10-3 to TRBJ2-1; 10 bases are shared with TRBD2. V lost 2 bases to trimming and J lost 5 bases; unmatched junction nucleotides: 6. The germline V gene encodes CDR1 ENHRY and CDR2 SYGVKD. There are 16 residues in the CDR3. The CDR3 sequence is CAISEPASGGDNEQFF. CDR3 nucleotides: TGTGCCATCAGTGAGCCGGCGAGCGGGGGGGACAATGAGCAGTTCTTC.

This clonotype has more than one count but fewer than ten. This chain connects TRBV5-1 to TRBJ2-1; D might be TRBD1 (5 bases). Germline CDR1 reads SGHRS; CDR2 reads YFSETQ. The CDR3 totals 15 residues. The V and J ends lost 0 bases and 6 bases respectively, with 13 bases between them. The chain's CDR3 is CASSLGSGNFNEQFF. CDR3 DNA sequence: TGCGCCAGCAGCTTGGGATCAGGGAACTTCAATGAGCAGTTCTTC.

The J gene is TRBJ2-5, the V gene TRBV5-1, with a weak D call TRBD1 (5 bases). The V gene lost 4 bases and the J gene lost 5 bases, with 18 bases spanning the gap. Germline lookup yields CDR1 SGHRS and CDR2 YFSETQ. The CDR3 totals 15 residues. As DNA, the CDR3 is TGCGCCAGCAGCGGAGCGACAGCCCTCCGGGAGACCCAGTACTTC. This sequence encodes CASSGATALRETQYF.

This clonotype was observed a handful of times. This chain joins TRBV20-1 and TRBJ2-7; 8 nucleotides agree with TRBD1. CDR1 DFQATT and CDR2 SNEGSKA come from the germline V gene (reference sequence). The CDR3 spans 14 residues. Trimming removed 6 bases from V and 0 bases from J; junction bases left unmatched: 7. The CDR3 nucleotides are TGCAGTGCCACCGGGACAGGAGGCTCCTACGAGCAGTACGTC. Encoded protein: CSATGTGGSYEQYV.

This clonotype was counted a few times. V gene TRBV3-1 combines with J gene TRBJ2-7; D is uncertain. The CDR3 has 13 amino acids. Trimming removed 4 bases at V and 6 bases at J, with 13 bases between. Germline assignment: CDR1 LGHDT and CDR2 YNNKEL (reference sequence). The CDR3 reads CASSLKSGGEQYF. DNA of the CDR3: TGTGCCAGCAGCCTCAAGTCGGGCGGCGAGCAGTACTTC.

This clonotype was observed at least ten times. The chain couples TRBV28 to TRBJ1-2, with 7 nucleotides matching TRBD1. Germline lookup yields CDR1 MDHEN and CDR2 SYDVKM. V lost 4 bases and J lost 1; bases outside the gene matches: 9. The CDR3 length is 16 residues. CDR3 sequence (DNA): TGTGCCAGCAGTTATCGGACAGGATCTGTTAACTATGGCTACACCTTC. Encoded protein: CASSYRTGSVNYGYTF.